This T cell receptor (beta chain) is drawn from a study of blood T cell repertoires in COVID-19. The overall study: Spain, Italy and the United States supplied samples that represented acute and convalescent COVID-19.

Authors' data handling: Reference gene primers were amplified, and this amplification served to estimate nucleated cell counts. Measured with immunoSEQ multiplex PCR; TCRdb has only the in-frame clones, and not every one. That table supplies the V and J calls and clone size; D and trimming were determined from the DNA. The data hold over 300,000 clones, with about 90% observed a single time. Germline CDR1 and CDR2: SGHTA and FQGNSA. The trim removed 1 base at V and 2 bases at J, leaving 8 bases unmatched. The CDR3 loop spans 17 amino acids. Sequencing input: peripheral blood. This chain links TRBV7-2 with TRBJ1-5; 7 bases are a match to TRBD1. This clonotype originated in a man between 18 and 29 years old who had recovered from COVID-19. The CDR3 loop reads CASSLEQTGSRNQPQHF. The CDR3 DNA sequence: TGTGCCAGCAGCTTAGAGCAGACAGGGAGCCGCAATCAGCCCCAGCATTTT.